The 24 T cell receptor beta chains presented below share a single source sample, sequenced in a study of blood T cell repertoires in COVID-19 (dated by TCRdb to about 2020). The library was produced with the immunoSEQ multiplex PCR assay. The source is immuneACCESS, and TCRdb retained only in-frame sequences with V and J called. Part of the clones is not carried over; for the studies checked, unresolved V genes explain less than half of this, and the remainder is unexplained. This sample is represented by 75,000 to 80,000 clones; 90% to 95% of them were singletons. About 6.1% of the sample belongs to the ten largest clones. The sequenced material came from peripheral blood. The receptors here all came from a human donor in a cohort sampled during active COVID-19.

The rearrangement links TRBV10-3 to TRBJ2-3, with D uncertain. The germline V gene encodes CDR1 ENHRY and CDR2 SYGVKD. The CDR3 is made up of 15 amino acids. V shed 0 bases and J shed 1 base, with 8 bases lying between them. The CDR3 DNA sequence: TGTGCCATCAGTGAGTCCACGGTAGGCACAGATACGCAGTATTTT. It is translated as CAISESTVGTDTQYF.

This clone was seen once. The chain joins TRBV18 to TRBJ2-7; 7 bases map to TRBD1. This CDR3 is 14 amino acids long. Germline lookup yields CDR1 KGHSH and CDR2 LQKENI. J was trimmed by 5 bases and V by 2 bases; bases with no gene match: 6. This chain's CDR3 is CASSPSRGLDEQYF. In nucleotides, the CDR3 is TGTGCCAGCTCACCAAGCAGGGGGTTGGACGAGCAGTACTTC.

This chain connects TRBV7-2 to TRBJ1-2; D is possibly TRBD1 (5 bases). This CDR3 is built from 14 residues. Germline CDR1 is SGHTA and CDR2 is FQGNSA. Trimming took 1 base from V and 1 from J, leaving 7 bases between them. CDR3 sequence: CASSLGQGNYGYTF. CDR3 bases: TGTGCCAGCAGCTTAGGGCAGGGTAACTATGGCTACACCTTC.

The J gene is TRBJ1-4, the V gene TRBV7-9; 9 bases align to TRBD1. Germline V gene data show CDR1 as SEHNR and CDR2 as FQNEAQ (reference sequence). Trimming at V came to 5 bases and at J to 4 bases, leaving 2 bases not matched to a gene. The length of the CDR3 is 14 residues. The CDR3 DNA sequence: TGTGCCAGCAGCCCGGGACAGGGTAATGAAAAACTGTTTTTT. This encodes CASSPGQGNEKLFF.

V gene TRBV19 combines with J gene TRBJ2-3, with 14 bases fitting TRBD2. CDR1 is LNHDA and CDR2 is SQIVND in the germline V gene (reference sequence). The CDR3 covers 13 residues. Trimming removed 10 bases from V and 6 bases from J; junction bases left unmatched: 3. The CDR3: CATRLAGGDTQYF. Written as DNA, the CDR3 is TGTGCCACTAGACTAGCGGGGGGGGATACGCAGTATTTT.

In this sample, this clone turned up once. The chain carries TRBV24-1 and TRBJ1-1; D possibly corresponds to TRBD1 (5 bases). There are 11 residues in the CDR3. Germline CDR1 and CDR2: KGHDR and SFDVKD. Trimming left V 12 bases short and J 4 bases short, with 11 bases between. The CDR3 loop is CAPRGFTEAFF. CDR3 sequence (DNA): TGTGCCCCCCGGGGGTTCACTGAAGCTTTCTTT.

This sequence joins TRBV4-1 and TRBJ2-3; TRBD2 agrees at 10 bases. The length of the CDR3 is 18 residues. The germline V gene has CDR1 MGHRA and CDR2 YSYEKL. The V segment lost 0 bases and the J segment 2 bases; nucleotides outside the gene matches: 8. CDR3 residues: CASSQDPDSGGYTDTQYF. The CDR3 region has the DNA TGCGCCAGCAGCCAAGACCCAGATAGCGGGGGGTACACAGATACGCAGTATTTT.

J is TRBJ1-1 and V is TRBV10-2, with D uncertain. The CDR3 loop spans 17 amino acids. The germline V gene encodes CDR1 WSHSY and CDR2 SAAADI. Trimming took 8 bases from V and 1 from J, leaving 23 bases between them. The CDR3 region is CASSDHLGGRRNTEAFF. CDR3 in DNA: TGCGCCAGCTCTGATCATTTAGGAGGGAGGAGGAACACTGAAGCTTTCTTT.

The rearrangement joins TRBV19 to TRBJ1-5; 10 bases line up with TRBD1. V trimming: 8 bases; J trimming: 3 bases; junction bases outside the gene matches: 4. Looked up from germline, CDR1 is LNHDA and CDR2 is SQIVND (reference sequence). The CDR3 sequence is 14 residues long. The CDR3 reads CASRDRGFNQPQHF. The CDR3 coding sequence is TGTGCCAGTCGGGACAGGGGCTTCAATCAGCCCCAGCATTTT.

This clone was observed once. This chain links TRBV6-5 with TRBJ2-1, with D perhaps matching TRBD1 (6 bases). V lost 7 bases and J 5 bases, leaving 9 bases between the germline ends. Per germline, CDR1 MNHEY and CDR2 SVGAGI. The CDR3 contains 12 residues. The CDR3 loop is CASTRTDNEQFF. CDR3 nucleotide sequence: TGTGCCAGCACCCGGACAGACAATGAGCAGTTCTTC.

The chain's CDR3 is CASSPGQGFYEQYF. The CDR3 nucleotides are TGCGCCAGCAGCCCTGGACAGGGTTTCTACGAGCAGTACTTC. J is TRBJ2-7 and V is TRBV4-3; TRBD1 matches at 8 bases. Germline trimming cut 4 bases from V and 3 bases from J; bases unmatched to any gene: 5. This CDR3 is built from 14 residues. Germline-derived CDR1 and CDR2 are LGHNA and YSLEER.

V gene TRBV3-1 (or the pseudogene TRBV3-2) combines with J gene TRBJ2-5; D is possibly TRBD2 (6 bases). CDR3 length: 13 amino acids. Trimming removed 6 bases at V and 3 bases at J, with 11 bases between. Germline CDR1 and CDR2: LGHDT and YNNKEL (reference sequence). CDR3 coding DNA: TGTGCCAGCAGACCTGTAGCGGAAGAGACCCAGTACTTC. It yields the protein CASRPVAEETQYF.

This chain joins TRBV5-1 and TRBJ2-3; TRBD1 matches at 8 bases. Germline V CDR1 and CDR2: SGHRS, YFSETQ. J was trimmed by 4 bases and V by 0 bases; bases with no gene match: 4. The CDR3 has 15 amino acids. The CDR3 DNA is TGCGCCAGCAGCTTGGGACAGGGGTACGCAGATACGCAGTATTTT. Protein: CASSLGQGYADTQYF.

The sample holds one count of this clone. The chain is built from TRBV2 and TRBJ2-7, with 7 bases that match TRBD1. In germline, CDR1 is SNHLY, CDR2 FYNNEI. The CDR3 runs 15 residues. With 7 bases clipped from V and 5 bases from J, the junction kept 14 bases outside the gene matches. CDR3 nucleotides: TGTGCCAGCATTACCCAATCGACAGGGTTGAACGAGCAGTACTTC. Protein: CASITQSTGLNEQYF. The whole variable domain, remainder taken from reference TRBV2 and TRBJ2-7, is EPEVTQTPSHQVTQMGQEVILRCVPISNHLYFYWYRQILGQKVEFLVSFYNNEISEKSEIFDDQFSVERPDGSNFTLKIRSTKLEDSAMYFCASITQSTGLNEQYFGPGTRLTVT.

The chain recombines TRBV19 with TRBJ1-1; 9 nucleotides align to TRBD1. The CDR3 is made up of 13 amino acids. CDR1 and CDR2 (germline): LNHDA, SQIVND (reference sequence). V shed 8 bases and J 7 bases; nucleotides not matched to a gene: 8. The CDR3 protein is CASAKTGGNEAFF. The CDR3 DNA is TGTGCCAGTGCGAAGACAGGGGGGAATGAAGCTTTCTTT. The variable domain in full, with the rest retrieved from reference TRBV19 and TRBJ1-1, is DGGITQSPKYLFRKEGQNVTLSCEQNLNHDAMYWYRQDPGQGLRLIYYSQIVNDFQKGDIAEGYSVSREKKESFPLTVTSAQKNPTAFYLCASAKTGGNEAFFGQGTRLTVV.

V gene TRBV29-1 combines with J gene TRBJ1-1; a weak D match, TRBD1 (6 bases). The germline V gene has CDR1 SQVTM and CDR2 ANQGSEA. V lost 6 bases and J 0 bases, leaving 8 bases between the germline ends. The CDR3 runs to 12 residues. The CDR3 sequence is CSVGQLNTEAFF. The CDR3 DNA reads TGCAGCGTCGGACAGTTGAACACTGAAGCTTTCTTT. Supplemented by reference TRBV29-1 and TRBJ1-1, the full variable domain reads SAVISQKPSRDICQRGTSLTIQCQVDSQVTMMFWYRQQPGQSLTLIATANQGSEATYESGFVIDKFPISRPNLTFSTLTVSNMSPEDSSIYLCSVGQLNTEAFFGQGTRLTVV.

The J gene is TRBJ2-3, the V gene TRBV6-6; D is ambiguous. V lost 5 bases to trimming and J lost 0 bases, with 6 bases between them. Germline CDR1 MNHNY, CDR2 SVGAGI (reference sequence). This CDR3 contains 13 residues. This CDR3 is CASSNLSTDTQYF. The CDR3, as DNA: TGTGCCAGCAGTAACTTAAGCACAGATACGCAGTATTTT.

This chain uses TRBV7-9 with TRBJ2-5; D possibly corresponds to TRBD1 (5 bases). V lost 4 bases and J lost 2, with 14 bases in between. Germline CDR1 is SEHNR and CDR2 is FQNEAQ (reference sequence). The CDR3 totals 15 residues. The CDR3: CASSSDLGQQETQYF. DNA of the CDR3: TGTGCCAGCAGCTCCGATTTAGGACAACAAGAGACCCAGTACTTC. The whole variable domain, remainder taken from reference TRBV7-9 and TRBJ2-5, is DTGVSQNPRHKITKRGQNVTFRCDPISEHNRLYWYRQTLGQGPEFLTYFQNEAQLEKSRLLSDRFSAERPKGSFSTLEIQRTEQGDSAMYLCASSSDLGQQETQYFGPGTRLLVL.

The rearrangement links TRBV6-5 to TRBJ2-3; D is possibly TRBD2 (6 bases). Germline V CDR1 and CDR2: MNHEY, SVGAGI. V shed 5 bases and J shed 3 bases, with 12 bases lying between them. The CDR3 runs 14 residues. The CDR3 spells CASSPEEGTDTQYF. CDR3 nucleotide sequence: TGTGCCAGCAGTCCCGAGGAGGGAACAGATACGCAGTATTTT.

The gene calls are TRBV5-1 and TRBJ2-7, with no clear D. Germline-derived CDR1 and CDR2 are SGHRS and YFSETQ. The V end was cut by 0 bases, the J end by 3 bases, with 13 bases between. The CDR3 runs 15 residues. The CDR3 DNA reads TGCGCCAGCAGCTTGGCCTTGGGCCGAAACTACGAGCAGTACTTC. Amino acid sequence: CASSLALGRNYEQYF. Looking up the rest from reference TRBV5-1 and TRBJ2-7 gives the full variable domain: KAGVTQTPRYLIKTRGQQVTLSCSPISGHRSVSWYQQTPGQGLQFLFEYFSETQRNKGNFPGRFSGRQFSNSRSEMNVSTLELGDSALYLCASSLALGRNYEQYFGPGTRLTVT.

The genes are TRBV11-1 and TRBJ1-1; unclear D gene. CDR3 length: 15 amino acids. Germline-derived CDR1 and CDR2 are SGHAT and FQDESV (reference sequence). V was clipped by 0 bases and J by 4 bases, with 12 bases between them. Here the CDR3 reads CASSLALTAITEAFF. The CDR3 nucleotides are TGTGCCAGCAGCTTAGCTCTAACAGCTATCACTGAAGCTTTCTTT.

The rearrangement uses TRBV3-1 (or the pseudogene TRBV3-2) and TRBJ2-3, with D maybe TRBD2 (6 bases). The CDR3 contains 14 residues. Trimming cost V 3 bases and J 2 bases, with 9 bases left between them. Germline-derived CDR1 and CDR2 are LGHDT and YNNKEL (reference sequence). The DNA of the CDR3 is TGTGCCAGCAGCCAGGACTACAACACAGATACGCAGTATTTT. This encodes CASSQDYNTDTQYF.

The chain combines TRBV19 with TRBJ2-3; TRBD1 matches 7 bases. CDR1 is LNHDA and CDR2 is SQIVND in the germline V gene (reference sequence). The CDR3 is 12 residues long. Trimming cost V 5 bases and J 7 bases; bases outside gene matches: 3. In nucleotides, the CDR3 is TGTGCCAGTAGTGCAGGGGGATATACGCAGTATTTT. It specifies CASSAGGYTQYF. Complete variable domain (other parts from reference TRBV19 and TRBJ2-3): DGGITQSPKYLFRKEGQNVTLSCEQNLNHDAMYWYRQDPGQGLRLIYYSQIVNDFQKGDIAEGYSVSREKKESFPLTVTSAQKNPTAFYLCASSAGGYTQYFGPGTRLTVL.

The V call is TRBV27, the J call TRBJ1-2; D call uncertain. From germline, CDR1 is MNHEY and CDR2 SMNVEV (reference sequence). The CDR3 is 13 amino acids. V lost 3 bases to trimming and J lost 5 bases, with 10 bases between them. The CDR3 DNA reads as TGTGCCAGCAGTTTTTCAGGAGGATATGGCTACACCTTC. Translated, it gives CASSFSGGYGYTF.